This record covers a single T cell receptor beta chain. A much larger clone lies one base from this, so it may be a read error. TCRdb analysed the PCR reads with MiXCR anew, one entry per CDR3 protein. Of about 510,000 distinct CDR3 sequences in the sample, around 21% were seen once. This entry belongs to a study of molecular identifiers for immune sequencing clone quantification. This CDR3 has 15 residues. CDR1 and CDR2 (germline): SGHRS, YFSETQ. Trimming shortened V by 6 bases and J by 5 bases, and 20 bases separated the two germline ends. The V call is TRBV5-1, the J call TRBJ2-5; D might be TRBD1 (6 bases). Material for sequencing was naive CD8+ T cells from blood, with Jurkat cell RNA spiked in. Subset given: FACS-sorted CD8+CD4-CCR7+CD45RA+ naive T cells. This clonotype originated in a human donor in good health. Some libraries in this study had Jurkat cell RNA spiked in. The CDR3 region has the DNA TGCGCCAGCATCCCCGAAACAGGGTGGGTGGAGACCCAGTACTTC. As protein: CASIPETGWVETQYF.